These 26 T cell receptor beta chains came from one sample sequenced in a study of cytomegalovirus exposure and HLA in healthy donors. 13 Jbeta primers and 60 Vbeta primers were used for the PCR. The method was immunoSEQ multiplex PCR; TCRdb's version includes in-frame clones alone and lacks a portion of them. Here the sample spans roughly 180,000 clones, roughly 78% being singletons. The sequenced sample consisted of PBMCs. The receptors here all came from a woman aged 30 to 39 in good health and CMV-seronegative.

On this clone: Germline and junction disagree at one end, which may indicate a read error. Here the CDR3 DNA reads TGTGGCAGCAAGGGCGGGGGGTCTGGAAACACCATATATTTT. Translation: CGSKGGGSGNTIYF. The chain links TRBV6-5 to TRBJ1-3; the D gene is possibly TRBD1 (5 bases). Germline V gene lookup returns CDR1 MNHEY and CDR2 SVGAGI. CDR3 length: 14 amino acids.

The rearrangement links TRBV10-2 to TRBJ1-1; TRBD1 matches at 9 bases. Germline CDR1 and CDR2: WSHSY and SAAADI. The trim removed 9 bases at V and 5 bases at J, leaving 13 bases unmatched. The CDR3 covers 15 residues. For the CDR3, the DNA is TGCGCCAGTACCGGGACAGGGCTTTCGGGTACTGAAGCTTTCTTT. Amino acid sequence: CASTGTGLSGTEAFF.

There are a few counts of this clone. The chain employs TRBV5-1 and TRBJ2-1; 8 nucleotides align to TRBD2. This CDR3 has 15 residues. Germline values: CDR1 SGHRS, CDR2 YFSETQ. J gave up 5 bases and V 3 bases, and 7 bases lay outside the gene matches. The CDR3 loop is CASSSLGGGNNEQFF. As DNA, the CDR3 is TGCGCCAGCAGCTCCCTCGGGGGGGGAAACAATGAGCAGTTCTTC.

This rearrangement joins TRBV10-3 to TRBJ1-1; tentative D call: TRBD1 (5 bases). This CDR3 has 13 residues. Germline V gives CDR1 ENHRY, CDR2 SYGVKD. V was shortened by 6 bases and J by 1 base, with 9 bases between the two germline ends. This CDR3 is CAISTRANTEAFF. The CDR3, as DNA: TGTGCCATCAGCACCAGGGCGAACACTGAAGCTTTCTTT.

As DNA, the CDR3 is TGCAGCGCGCTGTACGGGGGGGCCAATGAGCAGTTCTTC. The encoded protein is CSALYGGANEQFF. The gene calls are TRBV29-1 and TRBJ2-1; 8 nucleotides agree with TRBD2. From germline, CDR1 is SQVTM and CDR2 ANQGSEA. V trimming: 7 bases; J trimming: 6 bases; junction bases outside the gene matches: 8. This CDR3 is 13 amino acids long.

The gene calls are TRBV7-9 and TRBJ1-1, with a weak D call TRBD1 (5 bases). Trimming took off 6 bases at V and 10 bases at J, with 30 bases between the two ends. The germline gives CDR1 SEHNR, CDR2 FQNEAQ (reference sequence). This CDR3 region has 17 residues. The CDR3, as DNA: TGTGCCAGCAGTGGCGGGACGGGCGATTCTCGAACACTGATAGCTTTCTTT. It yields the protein CASSGGTGDSRTLIAFF.

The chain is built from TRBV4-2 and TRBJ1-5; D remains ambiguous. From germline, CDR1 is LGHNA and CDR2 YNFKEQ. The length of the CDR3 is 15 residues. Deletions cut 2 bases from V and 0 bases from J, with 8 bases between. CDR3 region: CASSQSRNSNQPQHF. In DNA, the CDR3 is TGTGCCAGCAGCCAATCCAGAAATAGCAATCAGCCCCAGCATTTT.

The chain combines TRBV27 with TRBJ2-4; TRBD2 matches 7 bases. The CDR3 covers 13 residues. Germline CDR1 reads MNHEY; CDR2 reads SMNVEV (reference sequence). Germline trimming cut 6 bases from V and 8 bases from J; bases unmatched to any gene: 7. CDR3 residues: CASRPGLTDIQYF. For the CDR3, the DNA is TGTGCCAGCAGACCGGGACTAACGGACATTCAGTACTTC.

The CDR3 is CASSRQGGNTEAFF. The CDR3 nucleotides read TGTGCCAGCAGTAGACAGGGGGGGAACACTGAAGCTTTCTTT. The V gene is TRBV2, the J gene TRBJ1-1; 9 nucleotides match TRBD1. V lost 5 bases, J lost 1 base, and 2 bases stayed unmatched. Per germline, CDR1 SNHLY and CDR2 FYNNEI. The CDR3 spans 14 residues.

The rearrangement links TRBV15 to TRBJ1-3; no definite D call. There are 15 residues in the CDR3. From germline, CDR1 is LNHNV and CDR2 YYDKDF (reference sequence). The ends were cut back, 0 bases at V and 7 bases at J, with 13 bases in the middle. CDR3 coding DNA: TGTGCCACCAGCAGAGATCGACTAAAGATGAACACCATATATTTT. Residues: CATSRDRLKMNTIYF. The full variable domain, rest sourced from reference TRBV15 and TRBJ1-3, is DAMVIQNPRYQVTQFGKPVTLSCSQTLNHNVMYWYQQKSSQAPKLLFHYYDKDFNNEADTPDNFQSRRPNTSFCFLDIRSPGLGDTAMYLCATSRDRLKMNTIYFGEGSWLTVV.

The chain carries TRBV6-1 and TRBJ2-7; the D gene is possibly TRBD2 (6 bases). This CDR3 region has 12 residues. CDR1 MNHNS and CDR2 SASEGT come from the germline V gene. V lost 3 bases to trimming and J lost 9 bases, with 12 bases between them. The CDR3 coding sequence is TGTGCCAGCAGTGATGGACGGGAGAGGCAGTACTTC. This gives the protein CASSDGRERQYF.

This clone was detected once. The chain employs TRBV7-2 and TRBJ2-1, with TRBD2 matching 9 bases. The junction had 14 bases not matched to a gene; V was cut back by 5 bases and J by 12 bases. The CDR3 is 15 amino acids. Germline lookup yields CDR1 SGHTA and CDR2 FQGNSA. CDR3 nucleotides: TGTGCCAGCAGCCGAAGCGGGGGGCTGCCAGGGGGGCAGTTCTTC. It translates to CASSRSGGLPGGQFF.

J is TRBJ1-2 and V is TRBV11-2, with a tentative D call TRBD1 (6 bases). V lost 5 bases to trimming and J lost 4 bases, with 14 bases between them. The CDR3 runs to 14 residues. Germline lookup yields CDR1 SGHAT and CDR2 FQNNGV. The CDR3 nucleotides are TGTGCCAGCAGCCCCGGGGGGGCTATCTATGGCTACACCTTC. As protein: CASSPGGAIYGYTF.

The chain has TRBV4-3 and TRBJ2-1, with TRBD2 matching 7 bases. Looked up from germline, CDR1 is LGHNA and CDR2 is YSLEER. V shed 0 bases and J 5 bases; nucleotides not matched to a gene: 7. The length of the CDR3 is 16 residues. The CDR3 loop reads CASSQDRRGVNNEQFF. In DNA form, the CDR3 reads TGCGCCAGCAGCCAAGATAGACGGGGGGTAAACAATGAGCAGTTCTTC.

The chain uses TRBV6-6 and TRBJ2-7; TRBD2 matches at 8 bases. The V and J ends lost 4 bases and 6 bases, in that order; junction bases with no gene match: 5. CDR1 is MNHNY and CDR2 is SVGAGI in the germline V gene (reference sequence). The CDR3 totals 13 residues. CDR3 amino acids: CASSSGLAGEQYF. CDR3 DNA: TGTGCCAGCAGTTCCGGACTAGCCGGCGAGCAGTACTTC.

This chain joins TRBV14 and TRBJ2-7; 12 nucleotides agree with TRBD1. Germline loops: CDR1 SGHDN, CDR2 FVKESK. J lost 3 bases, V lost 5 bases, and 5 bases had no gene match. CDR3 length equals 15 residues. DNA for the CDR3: TGTGCCAGCAGCAACCGGGACAGGGGGCTCTACGAGCAGTACTTC. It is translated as CASSNRDRGLYEQYF.

CDR3 protein: CASGTPPYEQYF. The CDR3 DNA sequence: TGTGCCAGTGGGACACCGCCCTACGAGCAGTACTTC. The rearrangement uses TRBV2 and TRBJ2-7, with TRBD1 as a possible D gene (6 bases). There are 12 residues in the CDR3. In germline, CDR1 is SNHLY, CDR2 FYNNEI. Trimming took off 9 bases at V and 2 bases at J, with 11 bases between the two ends.

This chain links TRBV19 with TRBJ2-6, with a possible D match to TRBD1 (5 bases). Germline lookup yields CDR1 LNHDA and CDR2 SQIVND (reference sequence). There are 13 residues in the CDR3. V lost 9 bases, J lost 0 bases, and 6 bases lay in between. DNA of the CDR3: TGTGCCAGCAGGGACTCTGGGGCCAACGTCCTGACTTTC. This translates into CASRDSGANVLTF.

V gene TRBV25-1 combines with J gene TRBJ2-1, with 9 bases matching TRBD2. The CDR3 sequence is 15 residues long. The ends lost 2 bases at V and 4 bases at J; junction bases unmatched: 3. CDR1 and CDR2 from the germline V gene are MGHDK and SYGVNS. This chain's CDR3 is CASSEAGGPYNEQFF. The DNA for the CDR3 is TGTGCCAGCAGTGAAGCGGGGGGGCCTTACAATGAGCAGTTCTTC.

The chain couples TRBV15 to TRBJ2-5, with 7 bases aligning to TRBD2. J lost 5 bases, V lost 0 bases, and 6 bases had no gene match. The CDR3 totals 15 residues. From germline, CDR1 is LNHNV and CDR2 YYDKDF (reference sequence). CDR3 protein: CATSRDPTGGETQYF. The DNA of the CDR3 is TGTGCCACCAGCAGAGACCCCACCGGGGGGGAGACCCAGTACTTC.

The CDR3 region has the DNA TGTGCCAGCAGCCCCCGGACAGGGGCACGCCTAAAGACTAATGAAAAACTGTTTTTT. It codes for CASSPRTGARLKTNEKLFF. The chain employs TRBV7-9 and TRBJ1-4, with TRBD1 matching over 9 bases. Germline V lookup: CDR1 SEHNR, CDR2 FQNEAQ (reference sequence). This CDR3 has 19 amino acids. Trimming at V came to 5 bases and at J to 2 bases, leaving 15 bases not matched to a gene.

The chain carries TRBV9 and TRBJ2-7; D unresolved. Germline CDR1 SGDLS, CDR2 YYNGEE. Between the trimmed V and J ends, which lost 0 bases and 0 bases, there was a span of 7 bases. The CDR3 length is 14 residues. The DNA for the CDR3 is TGTGCCAGCAGCGTAGCAGGAACCTCCTACGAGCAGTACTTC. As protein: CASSVAGTSYEQYF. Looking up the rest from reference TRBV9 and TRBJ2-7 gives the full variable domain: DSGVTQTPKHLITATGQRVTLRCSPRSGDLSVYWYQQSLDQGLQFLIQYYNGEERAKGNILERFSAQQFPDLHSELNLSSLELGDSALYFCASSVAGTSYEQYFGPGTRLTVT.

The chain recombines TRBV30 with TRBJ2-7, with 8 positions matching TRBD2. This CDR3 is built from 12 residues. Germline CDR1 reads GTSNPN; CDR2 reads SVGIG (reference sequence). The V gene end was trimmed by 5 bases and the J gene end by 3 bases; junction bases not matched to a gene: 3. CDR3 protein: CAWSAGGYEQYF. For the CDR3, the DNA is TGTGCCTGGTCGGCGGGGGGCTACGAGCAGTACTTC.

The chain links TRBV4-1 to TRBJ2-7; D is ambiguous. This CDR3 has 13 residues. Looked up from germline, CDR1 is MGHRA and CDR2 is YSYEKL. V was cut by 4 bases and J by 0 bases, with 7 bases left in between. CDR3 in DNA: TGCGCCAGCAGCCCAACAAACTCCTACGAGCAGTACTTC. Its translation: CASSPTNSYEQYF.

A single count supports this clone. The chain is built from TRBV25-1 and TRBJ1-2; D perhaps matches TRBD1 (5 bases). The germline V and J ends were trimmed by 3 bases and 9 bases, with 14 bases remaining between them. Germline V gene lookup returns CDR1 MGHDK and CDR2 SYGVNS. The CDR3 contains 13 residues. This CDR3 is CASSENLDTRYTF. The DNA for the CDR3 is TGTGCCAGCAGTGAGAATCTGGACACCCGCTACACCTTC.

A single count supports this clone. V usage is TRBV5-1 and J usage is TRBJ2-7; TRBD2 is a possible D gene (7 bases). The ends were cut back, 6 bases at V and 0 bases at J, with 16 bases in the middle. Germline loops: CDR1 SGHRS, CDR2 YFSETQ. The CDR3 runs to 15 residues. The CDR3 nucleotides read TGCGCCAGCAAGGTGTCGGGGGGCAGCTCCTACGAGCAGTACTTC. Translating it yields CASKVSGGSSYEQYF.